Described below is a single TCR beta chain sequence and its context. What it binds is unknown. Other DNA variants within this sample encode the same CDR3. Naivety among CD8 cells was defined by CD45RO negativity and positive CCR7 selection, thereby excluding terminally differentiated effector memory CD45RA+ cells. The repertoire was sequenced with immunoSEQ multiplex PCR; TCRdb's copy has only in-frame clones and lacks some. The sample has about 2 million clones, less than 95% seen once. V was shortened by 4 bases and J by 1 base, with 8 bases between the two germline ends. CDR1 and CDR2 from the germline V gene are MNHNS and SASEGT. The CDR3 has 13 amino acids. The data were obtained in a study of shared clonotypes between healthy human individuals. Study details: Three CD4 naive, three CD4 memory, two CD8 naive and one CD8 memory plate were used per donor. Study results and limitations: Shared clonotypes: about 5% naive CD4, roughly 4% naive CD8, 2.3% memory CD4, 0.4% to 0.5% memory CD8. Among the subsets, naive ones generally showed larger estimated richness than memory ones. Non-shared clonotypes showed lower generation probabilities than clonotypes common to all four donors.

The TCR comes from a man younger than 35 in good health. The chain is built from TRBV6-1 and TRBJ2-7, with D possibly being TRBD1 or TRBD2 (5 bases each). Sequences were obtained from naive CD8+ T cells sorted from blood. DNA of the CDR3: TGTGCCAGCAGTGCGGGACGTTCCTACGAGCAGTACTTC. Its protein is CASSAGRSYEQYF.